These T cell receptor beta chains were read from a single sample in a study of radiotherapy plus CTLA-4 blockade in lung cancer. Profiling relied on immunoSEQ multiplex PCR, and the TCRdb table lists in-frame clones only, not all of them. The table has 120,000 or so clones, 78% seen once. Sequenced here: peripheral blood, sampled from a patient treated with radiotherapy plus ipilimumab. These receptors were obtained from a human donor with non-small cell lung cancer who had a partial response to radiotherapy plus ipilimumab. Both conserved end residues are part of each CDR3. Fields, in order: J gene, D gene, V gene, clone size, CDR3 length, CDR3 DNA, CDR3 protein. The D gene is left open where the match is weak. Not all rows give a size; the values are once, few, many and, for expanded clones, a class.

TRBJ2-7	TRBD2	TRBV28	.	17	TGTGCCAGCAGTTCCCTTCCCGGGGTAGCGGGATCCTACGAGCAGTACTTC	CASSSLPGVAGSYEQYF
TRBJ2-5	.	TRBV30	.	12	TGTGCCTGGAGCAATCGGTGGGAGACCCAGTACTTC	CAWSNRWETQYF
TRBJ1-1	.	TRBV18	few	14	TGTGCCAGCTCCCAAGAGGGTCTCGGCACTGAAGCTTTCTTT	CASSQEGLGTEAFF
TRBJ2-7	.	TRBV20-1	.	11	TGCAGTACCCTGGCAGGGGTCGAGCAGTACTTC	CSTLAGVEQYF
TRBJ2-2	TRBD2	TRBV29-1	.	14	TGCAGCGCTCGACTAGCGTCGAACACCGGGGAGCTGTTTTTT	CSARLASNTGELFF
TRBJ1-4	.	TRBV5-6	.	14	TGTGCCAGCAGCGATCAGGAGGATGGGAGAAAACTGTTTTTT	CASSDQEDGRKLFF
TRBJ1-4	.	TRBV30	.	13	TGTGCCTGGATGCGGCGACCTAATGAAAAACTGTTTTTT	CAWMRRPNEKLFF
TRBJ1-3	TRBD1	TRBV9	.	18	TGTGCCAGCAGCGCCCGACAGGGTCTAGGGGGCTCTGGAAACACCATATATTTT	CASSARQGLGGSGNTIYF
TRBJ2-1	TRBD2	TRBV5-1	.	16	TGCGCCAGCAGCTTAACCGGGACTAGCGTCTACAATGAGCAGTTCTTC	CASSLTGTSVYNEQFF
TRBJ2-5	TRBD1	TRBV5-1	.	14	TGCGCCAGCAGCTTGGGGGACAGCCAAGAGACCCAGTACTTC	CASSLGDSQETQYF
TRBJ2-1	.	TRBV6-5	.	11	TGTGCCAGCAGTAAGCCGGATGAGCAGTTCTTC	CASSKPDEQFF
TRBJ1-4	.	TRBV11-2	.	13	TGTGCCAGCAGCTTAGATGCAGGAGGTAAACTGTTTTTT	CASSLDAGGKLFF
TRBJ2-6	.	TRBV28	.	14	TGTGCCAGCAGTCCGGTGGAGGGGATCAACGTCCTGACTTTC	CASSPVEGINVLTF
TRBJ2-3	TRBD1	TRBV12-5	.	20	TGTGCTAGTGGTTTTACATTCCGACAGGGGGCGTCGTTTGGCACAGATACGCAGTATTTT	CASGFTFRQGASFGTDTQYF
TRBJ1-3	.	TRBV7-2	few	14	TGTGCCAGCAGCCGAGACGGAGCCTCGGACACCATATATTTT	CASSRDGASDTIYF
TRBJ2-3	.	TRBV18	.	12	TGTGCCAGCTCACCAACACAAGATACGCAGTATTTT	CASSPTQDTQYF
TRBJ2-2	.	TRBV19	many	15	TGTGCCAGCCTCACCCAGGAAATGAACACCGGGGAGCTGTTTTTT	CASLTQEMNTGELFF
TRBJ2-3	TRBD2	TRBV4-3	few	15	TGCGCCAGCAGCCAAAGGACTAGCGGTCCAGATACGCAGTATTTT	CASSQRTSGPDTQYF
TRBJ2-3	.	TRBV5-4	.	16	TGTGCCAGCAGCTTATCGGCAGGAAGCCCCACAGATACGCAGTATTTT	CASSLSAGSPTDTQYF
TRBJ1-5	.	TRBV30	few	13	TGTGCCTGGAGTGTAAGCGGGAATCAGCCCCAGCATTTT	CAWSVSGNQPQHF
TRBJ2-1	TRBD2	TRBV9	.	17	TGTGCCAGCAGCGTAGCCCTACTAGCGGGAGGGGGAAATGAGCAGTTCTTC	CASSVALLAGGGNEQFF
TRBJ2-1	TRBD2	TRBV5-4	few	13	TGTGCCTTTACTAGCGGGAATTACAATGAGCAGTTCTTC	CAFTSGNYNEQFF
TRBJ2-3	.	TRBV5-6	.	15	TGTGCCAGCAGCCTCAGGGCCCAGCCGACAGATACGCAGTATTTT	CASSLRAQPTDTQYF
TRBJ1-2	.	TRBV28	.	14	TGTGCCAGCAGTTTACCTGCGGGGGCTGATGGCTACACCTTC	CASSLPAGADGYTF
TRBJ1-4	.	TRBV19	few	14	TGTGCCAGTAGTCCCGGGAAGTGGAATGAAAAACTGTTTTTT	CASSPGKWNEKLFF
TRBJ1-1	.	TRBV27	once	12	TGTGCCAGCAGTTTTCCTGGTAGTGAAGCTTTCTTT	CASSFPGSEAFF
TRBJ2-2	TRBD1	TRBV5-1	.	16	TGCGCCAGCAGCTTGGGGGACAGCCTTCGCACCGGGGAGCTGTTTTTT	CASSLGDSLRTGELFF
TRBJ1-1	.	TRBV19	.	17	TGTGCCAGTACCGTCCCGGGACTTGGCCCTTTGAACACTGAAGCTTTCTTT	CASTVPGLGPLNTEAFF
TRBJ2-6	TRBD1	TRBV7-9	.	18	TGTGCCAGCAGCTGGGGACAGGGGGTAGTTTCTGGGGCCAACGTCCTGACTTTC	CASSWGQGVVSGANVLTF
TRBJ2-1	TRBD2	TRBV7-9	.	18	TGTGCCAGCAGCTTTCTTAAGGGGACTAGCGGGAGGGCGGGCCCAAAGTTCTTC	CASSFLKGTSGRAGPKFF
TRBJ2-7	TRBD2	TRBV7-9	.	15	TGTGCCAGCAGCTTATATAGGGCGGGAGCGGTCGAGCAGTACTTC	CASSLYRAGAVEQYF
TRBJ2-1	.	TRBV28	.	16	TGTGCCAGCAGTCCGCCAGGTTCGCGCTCCTACAATGAGCAGTTCTTC	CASSPPGSRSYNEQFF
TRBJ2-1	.	TRBV7-9	.	16	TGTGCCAGCAGCCCGCTAGTAGGGGGAAACTACAATGAGCAGTTCTTC	CASSPLVGGNYNEQFF
TRBJ2-1	TRBD1	TRBV2	.	13	TGTGCCAGCAATGGACAGGGGTACAATGAGCAGTTCTTC	CASNGQGYNEQFF
TRBJ2-2	.	TRBV6-5	.	15	TGTGCCAGCAGTTACACAGCCCGTTGGACCGGGGAGCTGTTTTTT	CASSYTARWTGELFF
TRBJ1-1	TRBD1	TRBV16	.	15	TGTGCCAGCAGCCCCCAGACAGGGATAAACACTGAAGCTTTCTTT	CASSPQTGINTEAFF
TRBJ1-6	.	TRBV2	.	14	TGTGCCAGCATACTACAGGGAAATAATTCACCCCTCCACTTT	CASILQGNNSPLHF